Each of the 26 T cell receptor beta chains below was sequenced from the same sample in a study of CD8+CD57+ T cells in acquired aplastic anemia. Genomic DNA was employed as the template in profiling TCR beta VDJ and CDR3. TCRdb re-called the reads through MiXCR, storing one row per CDR3 protein. The sample lists about 290,000 distinct CDR3 sequences, roughly 53% occurring once. CD8+CD57+ cell expansion, shown by flow cytometry, had occurred in the patients selected for sequencing. The sequenced sample was sorted CD4+, CD8+, or CD8+CD57+ T cells (not recorded which) from PBMCs. The receptor source for this set is a human donor with aplastic anemia.

This clonotype is a singleton in its sample. V and J are TRBV5-1 and TRBJ1-2; D remains ambiguous. The CDR3 has 14 amino acids. V lost 0 bases and J lost 5, with 11 bases in between. Germline V lookup: CDR1 SGHRS, CDR2 YFSETQ. The CDR3: CASSLDPLVYGYTF. The CDR3 DNA reads as TGCGCCAGCAGCTTGGATCCCCTAGTTTATGGCTACACCTTC.

The sample holds many counts of this clonotype. This chain uses TRBV18 with TRBJ1-5; no clear D gene. The CDR3 runs to 15 residues. Trimming removed 3 bases from V and 2 bases from J, with 11 bases in between. Per germline, CDR1 KGHSH and CDR2 LQKENI. CDR3 DNA: TGTGCCAGCTCACCGGGAGGGAACGGCAATCAGCCCCAGCATTTT. Translating it yields CASSPGGNGNQPQHF.

The chain recombines TRBV7-3 with TRBJ2-5; 11 nucleotides agree with TRBD1. V gave up 2 bases and J gave up 4 bases; unmatched junction bases: 3. The CDR3 has 15 amino acids. Germline values: CDR1 SGHTA, CDR2 FQGTGA. CDR3 sequence (DNA): TGTGCCAGCAGCTTAGCCGGGACAGGGGGAGAGACCCAGTACTTC. Protein sequence: CASSLAGTGGETQYF.

This clonotype has a handful of counts. The chain joins TRBV10-3 to TRBJ2-3, with D perhaps TRBD1 (5 bases). The V end was cut by 2 bases, the J end by 4 bases, with 13 bases between. Germline CDR1 and CDR2: ENHRY and SYGVKD. CDR3 length: 15 residues. For the CDR3, the DNA is TGTGCCATCAGTGAGGTTGGGGCAGGGCCAGATACGCAGTATTTT. This sequence encodes CAISEVGAGPDTQYF.

The sample holds a few counts of this clonotype. The chain joins TRBV6-6 to TRBJ2-7; D possibly uses TRBD1 or TRBD2 (5 bases each). Germline lookup yields CDR1 MNHNY and CDR2 SVGAGI (reference sequence). V was trimmed by 6 bases and J by 2 bases, leaving 14 bases between them. There are 14 residues in the CDR3. The CDR3 nucleotides are TGTGCCAGCAGGGAGCAGGGAGCGACCTACGAGCAGTACTTC. Amino acid sequence: CASREQGATYEQYF.

This clonotype was observed once. This chain uses TRBV19 with TRBJ1-5, with a weak D call TRBD1 (5 bases). Trimming shortened V by 3 bases and J by 0 bases, and 9 bases separated the two germline ends. This CDR3 region has 15 residues. In germline, CDR1 is LNHDA, CDR2 SQIVND (reference sequence). CDR3: CASSMGLTSNQPQHF. The CDR3 nucleotides are TGTGCCAGTAGTATGGGACTCACTAGCAATCAGCCCCAGCATTTT.

This clonotype showed up just once. The rearrangement uses TRBV6-9 and TRBJ2-7; D unclear. Deletions cut 6 bases from V and 2 bases from J, with 8 bases between. This CDR3 contains 12 residues. CDR1 and CDR2 from the germline V gene are MNHGY and SVAAGI. CDR3 sequence (DNA): TGTGCCAGCAGACCGGACCCCTACGAGCAGTACTTC. Translation gives CASRPDPYEQYF.

This clonotype came up many times. V usage is TRBV12-3 or TRBV12-4 and J usage is TRBJ1-1; the match to TRBD1 covers 10 bases. V gave up 5 bases and J gave up 6 bases; unmatched junction bases: 3. The CDR3 is 13 amino acids. The CDR3 DNA follows: TGTGCCAGCAGTCACGGGACAGGGGCTGAAGCTTTCTTT. Its translation: CASSHGTGAEAFF.

There are many counts of this clonotype. The chain joins TRBV29-1 to TRBJ2-3; maybe TRBD1 (5 bases). V was cut by 4 bases and J by 3 bases, with 14 bases left in between. Germline CDR1 and CDR2: SQVTM and ANQGSEA. CDR3 length: 14 amino acids. The CDR3 here is CSVGGHIRTDTQYF. The CDR3 bases are TGCAGCGTTGGAGGACATATCAGAACAGATACGCAGTATTTT.

The V call is TRBV7-9, the J call TRBJ2-1; 13 bases map to TRBD2. The CDR3 is made up of 15 amino acids. Germline V gene sequence: CDR1 SEHNR, CDR2 FQNEAQ (reference sequence). The junction had 1 base not matched to a gene; V was cut back by 2 bases and J by 6 bases. CDR3 sequence (DNA): TGTGCCAGCAGCTTACGGACTAGCGGGGGCAATGAGCAGTTCTTC. Translation gives CASSLRTSGGNEQFF.

In its sample, this clonotype was seen many times. CDR3 sequence reads: CASSQSGGIVYEQYF. In DNA, the CDR3 is TGTGCCAGCAGTCAGAGCGGCGGTATAGTCTACGAGCAGTACTTC. V usage is TRBV5-8 and J usage is TRBJ2-7; D may be TRBD2 (5 bases). V lost 5 bases to trimming and J lost 3 bases, with 18 bases between them. Germline CDR1 is SGHTS and CDR2 is YDEGEE. This CDR3 comprises 15 residues.

This clonotype was detected only a few times. The CDR3, as DNA: TGTGCCACGATCGCTAAAGGGACAGGAGATAACTATGGCTACACCTTC. Translating gives CATIAKGTGDNYGYTF. The rearrangement joins TRBV10-3 to TRBJ1-2; 8 nucleotides agree with TRBD1. Germline CDR1 ENHRY, CDR2 SYGVKD. The CDR3 has 16 amino acids. V shed 10 bases, J shed 1 base, and the junction held 14 bases outside the gene matches.

This clonotype came up many times. The chain recombines TRBV7-3 with TRBJ1-1; D is unresolved. This CDR3 spans 13 amino acids. Trimming shortened V by 5 bases and J by 1 base, and 8 bases separated the two germline ends. Germline V gives CDR1 SGHTA, CDR2 FQGTGA. CDR3 amino acids: CASSPTTNTEAFF. The CDR3 DNA follows: TGTGCCAGCAGCCCTACCACGAACACTGAAGCTTTCTTT.

This clonotype was seen repeatedly, ten times or more. The chain joins TRBV6-5 to TRBJ1-5, with 8 positions matching TRBD1. Trimming at V came to 4 bases and at J to 7 bases, leaving 6 bases not matched to a gene. This CDR3 is built from 14 residues. Per germline, CDR1 MNHEY and CDR2 SVGAGI. The CDR3 nucleotides are TGTGCCAGCAGTTTGACAGGGGCCTGGCAGCCCCAGCATTTT. It is translated as CASSLTGAWQPQHF.

This chain joins TRBV10-3 and TRBJ1-3; D not certain. Germline V gene sequence: CDR1 ENHRY, CDR2 SYGVKD. The CDR3 covers 16 residues. V shed 8 bases and J shed 2 bases, with 19 bases lying between them. For the CDR3, the DNA is TGTGCCATCTCTACAGTCCACGCCGATACTGGAAACACCATATATTTT. As protein: CAISTVHADTGNTIYF.

The chain employs TRBV20-1 and TRBJ1-1; 7 nucleotides agree with TRBD1. The CDR3 is 15 amino acids. Germline CDR1 DFQATT, CDR2 SNEGSKA (reference sequence). After removal of 2 bases from V and 2 bases from J, the junction contained 8 bases not matched to a gene. The CDR3 loop is CSARFVRGPNTEAFF. CDR3 DNA: TGCAGTGCTAGATTTGTTAGGGGGCCTAACACTGAAGCTTTCTTT.

This chain links TRBV24-1 with TRBJ2-2; D uncertain. Germline CDR1 reads KGHDR; CDR2 reads SFDVKD. Trimming pared 5 bases from V and 5 bases from J, leaving 5 bases between. The CDR3 length is 12 residues. The CDR3 sequence: CATSVGTGELFF. As DNA, the CDR3 is TGTGCCACCAGTGTGGGGACCGGGGAGCTGTTTTTT.

In this sample, this clonotype turned up many times. The J gene is TRBJ2-1, the V gene TRBV10-1; D not resolved. From germline, CDR1 is WNHNN and CDR2 SYGVQD (reference sequence). The CDR3 has 16 residues. V was clipped by 4 bases and J by 0 bases, with 13 bases between them. The CDR3 here is CASSVQAAPSYNEQFF. The CDR3 region has the DNA TGCGCCAGCAGTGTTCAGGCGGCACCCTCCTACAATGAGCAGTTCTTC.

A note on this clonotype: A clone one base away is much larger, so this may be a read error. The rearrangement uses TRBV3-1 and TRBJ2-3; no clear D. The CDR3 runs to 12 residues. In germline, CDR1 is LGHDT, CDR2 YNNKEL (reference sequence). V was shortened by 4 bases and J by 7 bases, with 9 bases between the two germline ends. The CDR3 DNA reads as TGTGCCAGCAGCCGAGTTCCATATACGCAGTATTTT. It is translated as CASSRVPYTQYF.

This clonotype has just a few counts. The gene calls are TRBV29-1 and TRBJ1-6; D possibly corresponds to TRBD1 (5 bases). CDR1 is SQVTM and CDR2 is ANQGSEA in the germline V gene. V was clipped by 7 bases and J by 7 bases, with 14 bases between them. The CDR3 runs to 13 residues. In DNA, the CDR3 is TGCAGCGCCCAAACAGGCGACAATTCACCCCTCCACTTT. It specifies CSAQTGDNSPLHF.

The chain combines TRBV7-3 with TRBJ2-2; possibly TRBD1 for D (6 bases). The CDR3 is 11 residues long. Germline CDR1 SGHTA, CDR2 FQGTGA. Trimming stripped 6 bases from V and 10 bases from J, with 9 bases between. As DNA, the CDR3 is TGTGCCAGCAGGTCGGGACAGGAGCTGTTTTTT. Protein: CASRSGQELFF.

V is TRBV7-3 and J is TRBJ2-1, with 13 positions matching TRBD2. CDR1 and CDR2 from the germline V gene are SGHTA and FQGTGA. CDR3 length: 19 residues. V lost 4 bases and J lost 2; bases outside the gene matches: 11. Here the CDR3 DNA reads TGTGCCAGCAGCTCAAAATCCGGACTAGCGGGGGTACCCTACAATGAGCAGTTCTTC. Residues: CASSSKSGLAGVPYNEQFF.

The V gene is TRBV6-4, the J gene TRBJ2-2; 8 nucleotides agree with TRBD1. CDR1 and CDR2 (germline): MRHNA, SNTAGT. Trimming took 10 bases from V and 5 from J; bases not matched to a gene: 6. The CDR3 sequence is 13 residues long. The CDR3 loop is CATDRGGTGELFF. CDR3 DNA sequence: TGTGCCACCGACAGGGGTGGAACCGGGGAGCTGTTTTTT.

This clonotype was recorded at least ten times. Here the CDR3 reads CASSTRDRRTRNEKLFF. CDR3 bases: TGTGCCAGCAGCACCCGGGACAGGCGTACCCGTAATGAAAAACTGTTTTTT. This chain links TRBV6-5 with TRBJ1-4, with TRBD1 matching over 8 bases. Germline V gives CDR1 MNHEY, CDR2 SVGAGI. The J segment lost 4 bases and the V segment lost 6 bases, leaving 13 bases of the junction unmatched. CDR3 length equals 17 residues.

The V call is TRBV10-3, the J call TRBJ1-1; TRBD1 matches at 10 bases. Germline trimming cut 5 bases from V and 0 bases from J; bases unmatched to any gene: 3. CDR3 length: 15 residues. Looked up from germline, CDR1 is ENHRY and CDR2 is SYGVKD. The CDR3 DNA is TGTGCCATCAGTAGACAGGGGGCTGTGAACACTGAAGCTTTCTTT. Translating it yields CAISRQGAVNTEAFF.

This rearrangement joins TRBV6-1 to TRBJ1-3, with D possibly matching TRBD1 (6 bases). CDR3 length: 13 residues. Germline CDR1 is MNHNS and CDR2 is SASEGT. Trimming took off 5 bases at V and 3 bases at J, with 8 bases between the two ends. CDR3 nucleotide sequence: TGTGCCAGCAGTCGGGACAATGGAAACACCATATATTTT. Residues: CASSRDNGNTIYF.